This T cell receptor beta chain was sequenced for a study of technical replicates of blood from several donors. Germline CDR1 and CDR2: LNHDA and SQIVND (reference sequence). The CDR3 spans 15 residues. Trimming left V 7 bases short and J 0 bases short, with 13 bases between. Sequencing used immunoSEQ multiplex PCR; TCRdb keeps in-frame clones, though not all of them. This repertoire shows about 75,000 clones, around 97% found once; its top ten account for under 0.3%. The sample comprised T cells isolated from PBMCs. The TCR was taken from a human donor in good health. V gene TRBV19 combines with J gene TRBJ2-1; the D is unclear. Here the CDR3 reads CASTLERSSYNEQFF. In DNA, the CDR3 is TGTGCCAGTACTTTGGAAAGGAGCTCCTACAATGAGCAGTTCTTC. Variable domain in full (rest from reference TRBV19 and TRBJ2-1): DGGITQSPKYLFRKEGQNVTLSCEQNLNHDAMYWYRQDPGQGLRLIYYSQIVNDFQKGDIAEGYSVSREKKESFPLTVTSAQKNPTAFYLCASTLERSSYNEQFFGPGTRLTVL.